A selection of T cell receptor beta chains follows, all from one sample in a study of human CD8 memory T cell subsets. TCRdb reprocessed the 5' RACE reads, keeping one entry per CDR3 protein, no DNA. This sample's table has 6,000 to 7,500 distinct CDR3 sequences. The specimen sequenced was CD8+ T cells from PBMCs. The origin of the receptors is a human donor in good health. Each CDR3 is given with its conserved first and last residue. Each record gives: V gene, clone size, J gene, CDR3 protein. Clone size, where shown, is once, few, many, or a class for clones that have expanded.

TRBV7-9	NA	TRBJ2-1	CASSPSAGLYNEQFF
TRBV27	NA	TRBJ1-1	CASSYGVNTEAFF
TRBV28	NA	TRBJ2-3	CASSFPPGGTDTQYF
TRBV29-1	NA	TRBJ2-5	CSVDGLSGRAETQYF
TRBV19	NA	TRBJ2-7	CASSSTSGRYEQYF
TRBV29-1	NA	TRBJ1-2	CSVLQGSVEGYTF
TRBV20-1	NA	TRBJ1-1	CSARGFSGRSREAFF
TRBV28	NA	TRBJ2-3	CASSTGEDTQYF
TRBV28	medium-sized	TRBJ2-1	CASSSILTSGPYNEQFF
TRBV28	NA	TRBJ1-3	CASSSGPSGNTIYF
TRBV7-6	NA	TRBJ1-2	CASSGGGQGATTRYGYTF
TRBV24-1	NA	TRBJ2-3	CATSGKGDTQYF
TRBV18	NA	TRBJ1-3	CASSPPGAGAAGNTIYF
TRBV7-2	medium-sized	TRBJ2-7	CASSLEGRDQGEQYF
TRBV18	NA	TRBJ2-1	CASSKDYWVYNEQFF
TRBV7-8	NA	TRBJ1-1	CASSERTGEWNTEAFF
TRBV29-1	NA	TRBJ2-1	CSVVALAGYNEQFF
TRBV10-3	NA	TRBJ2-2	CAISDRDSGELFF
TRBV29-1	NA	TRBJ2-1	CSASRDSTSFF
TRBV29-1	medium-sized	TRBJ2-7	CSVAGTAHSYEQYF
TRBV10-1	NA	TRBJ2-1	CASSRDLSSYNEQFF
TRBV14	NA	TRBJ1-1	CASSQDWDRGLSNTEAFF
TRBV5-1	medium-sized	TRBJ2-7	CASSFQGGQQYF
TRBV5-4	NA	TRBJ1-1	CASSFGVGTEAFF
TRBV11-2	NA	TRBJ2-2	CASSGVGTGELFF
TRBV7-9	NA	TRBJ1-5	CASSLGGGWQPQHF
TRBV19	NA	TRBJ1-1	CASSIGRGTEAFF
TRBV7-2	NA	TRBJ2-7	CASSLADAESYEQYF
TRBV14	NA	TRBJ2-1	CASSPDGMGNEQFF
TRBV7-6	large	TRBJ2-7	CASSFRWGNEQYF
TRBV6-5	NA	TRBJ1-3	CASLSANTIYF
TRBV14	NA	TRBJ1-1	CASSQTTGTDTEAFF
TRBV27	NA	TRBJ2-7	CASSSQESGYEQYF
TRBV29-1	NA	TRBJ1-5	CSVAQAGNQPQHF
TRBV14	NA	TRBJ2-7	CASSVWDGAYEQYF
TRBV28	medium-sized	TRBJ1-5	CASSLTGSNQPQHF
TRBV14	NA	TRBJ2-3	CASSHQPDYSYTQYF
TRBV9	medium-sized	TRBJ1-2	CASSVDGPLYGYTF
TRBV9	NA	TRBJ1-1	CASSPMDRGMNTEAFF
TRBV12-3/TRBV12-4	NA	TRBJ2-3	CASSFLVGTDTQYF
TRBV27	NA	TRBJ2-4	CASSFGTSPGGIQYF
TRBV20-1	NA	TRBJ2-7	CSAIVAGGPGEQYF